The 2 T cell receptor beta chains below all came from one sample that was sequenced in a study of T cell repertoires in cytomegalovirus infection. Their antigen targets remain unknown. TCRdb ran MiXCR on the reads and lists one entry per CDR3 protein. The sample records approximately 1,000,000 distinct CDR3 sequences, 30% to 40% being singletons. Sample: cultured CD8+ T cells from PBMCs, taken from culture after CMV antigen stimulation. These receptors were taken from a human donor in good health (CMV status not recorded). Some clones in this sample may be carry-over from other donors' samples.

This clonotype was picked up one time. The chain employs TRBV6-8 and TRBJ1-5; D is ambiguous. Trimming removed 9 bases from V and 2 bases from J, with 17 bases in between. The CDR3 sequence is 15 residues long. Germline CDR1 is MNHGY and CDR2 is SAAAGT. CDR3 DNA: TGTGCCAGTACAGTGCGGTTGGGTGGCAATCAGCCCCAGCATTTT. Amino acids: CASTVRLGGNQPQHF.

The V gene is TRBV19, the J gene TRBJ2-1; D is possibly TRBD2 (6 bases). Germline CDR1 and CDR2: LNHDA and SQIVND (reference sequence). The CDR3 has 13 amino acids. V was cut by 5 bases and J by 10 bases, with 15 bases left in between. DNA for the CDR3: TGTGCCAGTAGTGCCTCCCGGGGGAGAGAGCAGTTCTTC. Translation gives CASSASRGREQFF. Looking up the rest from reference TRBV19 and TRBJ2-1 gives the full variable domain: DGGITQSPKYLFRKEGQNVTLSCEQNLNHDAMYWYRQDPGQGLRLIYYSQIVNDFQKGDIAEGYSVSREKKESFPLTVTSAQKNPTAFYLCASSASRGREQFFGPGTRLTVL.